This T cell receptor beta chain was observed in a study of blood T cell repertoires in COVID-19. Study details: Spain, Italy and the United States supplied samples that represented acute and convalescent COVID-19.

Looked up from germline, CDR1 is MGHRA and CDR2 is YSYEKL. V was cut by 0 bases and J by 4 bases, with 7 bases left in between. The CDR3 is 15 amino acids. In the original processing: For nucleated cells, counts were estimated from reference gene primer amplification. Some clones are missing from TCRdb's copy, which holds only in-frame ones; the method was immunoSEQ multiplex PCR. Clonal size and the V and J genes are those of that table, whereas D and trimming came from the DNA. The sample carries hundreds of thousands of clones, 89% recorded once. Seattle enrolled patients during active infection and tracked them longitudinally.

Input material: peripheral blood. This TCR was recovered from a woman in her twenties or thirties with COVID-19, enrolled during active disease. This chain connects TRBV4-1 to TRBJ1-6; no firm D call. The CDR3 sequence: CASSQDIGYNSPLHF. The CDR3 nucleotides read TGCGCCAGCAGCCAAGATATCGGTTATAATTCACCCCTCCACTTT.